These T cell receptor beta chains were read from a single sample in a study of blood T cell repertoires in COVID-19. TCRdb's table, derived via immunoSEQ multiplex PCR, lists solely in-frame clones and lacks some. Altogether about 220,000 clones are present, around four fifths being singletons, with the ten largest covering roughly 5%. The sequenced sample was PBMCs or T cells enriched from blood (not recorded which). The receptors were sampled from a woman aged 45-59 years who had been exposed to COVID-19. The CDR3 runs from the conserved cysteine through the conserved F or W. The D gene is left open where the match is weak. Some rows mark clone size as missing; the rest say once, few, many or name a class of expanded clone.

d_call: -; v_call: TRBV5-1; j_call: TRBJ1-2; clone_size: once; cdr3_aa: CASSLGTTGGGGYTF; cdr3_nt: TGCGCCAGCAGCTTGGGTACCACCGGGGGGGGAGGCTACACCTTC
d_call: TRBD2; v_call: TRBV5-1; j_call: TRBJ2-1; clone_size: -; cdr3_aa: CASSPGGARSYNEQFF; cdr3_nt: TGCGCCAGCAGCCCCGGGGGGGCCCGCTCCTACAATGAGCAGTTCTTC
d_call: -; v_call: TRBV3-1/TRBV3-2; j_call: TRBJ1-3; clone_size: -; cdr3_aa: CASSQGARNTIYF; cdr3_nt: TGTGCCAGCAGCCAAGGGGCTCGCAACACCATATATTTT
d_call: TRBD2; v_call: TRBV30; j_call: TRBJ2-5; clone_size: -; cdr3_aa: CAWSVQGGLAETQYF; cdr3_nt: TGTGCCTGGAGTGTACAGGGTGGACTAGCAGAGACCCAGTACTTC
d_call: -; v_call: TRBV6-5; j_call: TRBJ2-7; clone_size: -; cdr3_aa: CASSYGQNEQYF; cdr3_nt: TGTGCCAGCAGTTACGGTCAGAACGAGCAGTACTTC
d_call: -; v_call: TRBV11-2; j_call: TRBJ2-4; clone_size: once; cdr3_aa: CASSLGGSAIQYF; cdr3_nt: TGTGCCAGCAGCTTAGGGGGCTCGGCCATTCAGTACTTC
d_call: -; v_call: TRBV5-5; j_call: TRBJ1-1; clone_size: -; cdr3_aa: CASSLVGGLGNTEAFF; cdr3_nt: TGTGCCAGCAGCTTGGTGGGGGGGCTAGGGAACACTGAAGCTTTCTTT
d_call: TRBD2; v_call: TRBV29-1; j_call: TRBJ2-1; clone_size: -; cdr3_aa: CSVVVAGGRNEQFF; cdr3_nt: TGCAGCGTTGTGGTGGCGGGGGGACGCAATGAGCAGTTCTTC
d_call: TRBD2; v_call: TRBV6-5; j_call: TRBJ2-1; clone_size: many; cdr3_aa: CASSMTSGVNEQFF; cdr3_nt: TGTGCCAGCAGCATGACTAGCGGGGTGAATGAGCAGTTCTTC
d_call: -; v_call: TRBV5-4; j_call: TRBJ1-2; clone_size: -; cdr3_aa: CASRIPPVSYTF; cdr3_nt: TGTGCCAGCAGAATCCCCCCCGTTTCCTACACCTTC
d_call: TRBD1; v_call: TRBV14; j_call: TRBJ1-1; clone_size: -; cdr3_aa: CASSQEVQGTEAFF; cdr3_nt: TGTGCCAGCAGCCAAGAAGTACAGGGGACTGAAGCTTTCTTT
d_call: -; v_call: TRBV3-1/TRBV3-2; j_call: TRBJ1-6; clone_size: -; cdr3_aa: CASSQEGEGSDNSPLHF; cdr3_nt: TGTGCCAGCAGCCAAGAGGGGGAGGGATCGGATAATTCACCCCTCCACTTT
d_call: TRBD1; v_call: TRBV9; j_call: TRBJ1-5; clone_size: -; cdr3_aa: CASSGGQGNQPQHF; cdr3_nt: TGTGCCAGCAGCGGGGGACAGGGGAATCAGCCCCAGCATTTT
d_call: TRBD1; v_call: TRBV9; j_call: TRBJ1-6; clone_size: few; cdr3_aa: CASSGGQGDSPLHF; cdr3_nt: TGTGCCAGCAGCGGGGGGCAGGGGGATTCACCCCTCCACTTT
d_call: TRBD2; v_call: TRBV7-8; j_call: TRBJ2-5; clone_size: -; cdr3_aa: CASSSSGTTRARGETQYF; cdr3_nt: TGTGCCAGCAGCTCTAGCGGAACTACTCGGGCTAGGGGAGAGACCCAGTACTTC
d_call: -; v_call: TRBV4-2; j_call: TRBJ1-3; clone_size: -; cdr3_aa: CASSTPGGNTIYF; cdr3_nt: TGTGCCAGCAGCACCCCGGGGGGAAACACCATATATTTT
d_call: TRBD1; v_call: TRBV27; j_call: TRBJ1-2; clone_size: -; cdr3_aa: CASSGSTGAGYTF; cdr3_nt: TGTGCCAGCAGTGGATCGACAGGGGCTGGCTACACCTTC
d_call: -; v_call: TRBV28; j_call: TRBJ1-2; clone_size: few; cdr3_aa: CASSLPQNGYTF; cdr3_nt: TGTGCCAGCAGTTTACCTCAGAATGGCTACACCTTC
d_call: -; v_call: TRBV19; j_call: TRBJ1-1; clone_size: many; cdr3_aa: CASRKWVQGIMNTEAFF; cdr3_nt: TGTGCCAGTAGGAAATGGGTCCAGGGGATCATGAACACTGAAGCTTTCTTT
d_call: TRBD2; v_call: TRBV27; j_call: TRBJ2-5; clone_size: -; cdr3_aa: CASSPTSGGETQYF; cdr3_nt: TGTGCCAGCTCGCCGACTAGCGGGGGCGAGACCCAGTACTTC
d_call: -; v_call: TRBV3-1/TRBV3-2; j_call: TRBJ2-1; clone_size: -; cdr3_aa: CASSQAGVGIFVYEQFF; cdr3_nt: TGTGCCAGCAGCCAAGCGGGGGTAGGGATTTTTGTCTATGAGCAGTTCTTC
d_call: TRBD1; v_call: TRBV6-5; j_call: TRBJ1-5; clone_size: -; cdr3_aa: CASKSGTGRREPQHF; cdr3_nt: TGTGCCAGCAAATCCGGGACAGGCCGTCGGGAGCCCCAGCATTTT
d_call: -; v_call: TRBV27; j_call: TRBJ1-1; clone_size: once; cdr3_aa: CASNEYPSRTEAFF; cdr3_nt: TGTGCCAGCAACGAATATCCCTCTAGGACTGAAGCTTTCTTT
d_call: TRBD1; v_call: TRBV11-2; j_call: TRBJ2-7; clone_size: -; cdr3_aa: CASSDRGNEQYF; cdr3_nt: TGTGCCAGCAGTGACAGGGGTAACGAGCAGTACTTC
d_call: -; v_call: TRBV29-1; j_call: TRBJ1-5; clone_size: few; cdr3_aa: CSVATGRGANQPQHF; cdr3_nt: TGCAGCGTGGCTACAGGGCGGGGGGCTAATCAGCCCCAGCATTTT
d_call: TRBD1; v_call: TRBV15; j_call: TRBJ2-2; clone_size: -; cdr3_aa: CATSRSGGQLANTGELFF; cdr3_nt: TGTGCCACCAGCAGGTCAGGGGGACAACTCGCGAACACCGGGGAGCTGTTTTTT
d_call: -; v_call: TRBV2; j_call: TRBJ1-1; clone_size: -; cdr3_aa: CASIAGPPNTEAFF; cdr3_nt: TGTGCCAGCATTGCAGGCCCCCCGAACACTGAAGCTTTCTTT
d_call: -; v_call: TRBV7-2; j_call: TRBJ2-1; clone_size: -; cdr3_aa: CASSRPGTLTYNEQFF; cdr3_nt: TGTGCCAGCAGCCGGCCCGGGACATTGACCTACAATGAGCAGTTCTTC
d_call: -; v_call: TRBV30; j_call: TRBJ2-7; clone_size: -; cdr3_aa: CAWSVNRFSYEQYF; cdr3_nt: TGTGCCTGGAGTGTAAACAGATTCTCCTACGAGCAGTACTTC
d_call: -; v_call: TRBV12-5; j_call: TRBJ2-1; clone_size: -; cdr3_aa: CASGYGGTSYNEQFF; cdr3_nt: TGTGCTAGTGGTTACGGAGGGACCTCCTACAATGAGCAGTTCTTC
d_call: TRBD1; v_call: TRBV6-5; j_call: TRBJ1-2; clone_size: -; cdr3_aa: CASAKDRGHGYTF; cdr3_nt: TGTGCCAGCGCTAAGGACAGGGGCCATGGCTACACCTTC
d_call: -; v_call: TRBV27; j_call: TRBJ1-5; clone_size: -; cdr3_aa: CASSPLGGAEPQHF; cdr3_nt: TGTGCCAGCAGTCCTCTTGGGGGCGCGGAGCCCCAGCATTTT
d_call: -; v_call: TRBV30; j_call: TRBJ2-3; clone_size: -; cdr3_aa: CAWTGGGTDTQYF; cdr3_nt: TGTGCCTGGACTGGCGGGGGCACAGATACGCAGTATTTT
d_call: -; v_call: TRBV3-1/TRBV3-2; j_call: TRBJ2-7; clone_size: -; cdr3_aa: CASSQTAGPYEQYF; cdr3_nt: TGTGCCAGCAGCCAAACGGCAGGCCCCTACGAGCAGTACTTC
d_call: -; v_call: TRBV28; j_call: TRBJ1-1; clone_size: -; cdr3_aa: CASSSPGNTEAFF; cdr3_nt: TGTGCCAGCAGTTCGCCAGGGAACACTGAAGCTTTCTTT
d_call: TRBD1; v_call: TRBV5-1; j_call: TRBJ2-7; clone_size: -; cdr3_aa: CASSLIAPTGLYEQYF; cdr3_nt: TGCGCCAGCAGCTTGATTGCCCCGACAGGGCTCTACGAGCAGTACTTC
d_call: TRBD1; v_call: TRBV3-1/TRBV3-2; j_call: TRBJ1-2; clone_size: -; cdr3_aa: CASSPRQGRDGYTF; cdr3_nt: TGTGCCAGCAGCCCTCGACAGGGACGGGATGGCTACACCTTC
d_call: TRBD1; v_call: TRBV27; j_call: TRBJ1-1; clone_size: once; cdr3_aa: CASRPYPGQTTEAFF; cdr3_nt: TGTGCCAGCAGGCCCTACCCGGGACAGACCACTGAAGCTTTCTTT
d_call: -; v_call: TRBV19; j_call: TRBJ1-1; clone_size: few; cdr3_aa: CASSIEARRSTEAFF; cdr3_nt: TGTGCCAGTAGTATAGAAGCCCGGCGGAGCACTGAAGCTTTCTTT
d_call: -; v_call: TRBV12-3/TRBV12-4; j_call: TRBJ1-1; clone_size: -; cdr3_aa: CASSFEMNTEAFF; cdr3_nt: TGTGCCAGCAGTTTTGAGATGAACACTGAAGCTTTCTTT
d_call: -; v_call: TRBV5-1; j_call: TRBJ2-7; clone_size: -; cdr3_aa: CASSSSYEQYF; cdr3_nt: TGCGCCAGCAGCTCGTCCTACGAGCAGTACTTC
d_call: -; v_call: TRBV7-9; j_call: TRBJ1-4; clone_size: -; cdr3_aa: CASSPPSPGEKLFF; cdr3_nt: TGTGCCAGCAGCCCTCCGAGCCCAGGGGAAAAACTGTTTTTT
d_call: TRBD1; v_call: TRBV2; j_call: TRBJ1-6; clone_size: -; cdr3_aa: CASSLDRGISPLHF; cdr3_nt: TGTGCCAGCAGCCTCGACAGGGGTATCTCACCCCTCCACTTT
d_call: TRBD1; v_call: TRBV5-5; j_call: TRBJ2-1; clone_size: once; cdr3_aa: CASSNTGAEQFF; cdr3_nt: TGTGCCAGCAGCAATACAGGGGCTGAGCAGTTCTTC
d_call: TRBD1; v_call: TRBV6-5; j_call: TRBJ1-1; clone_size: -; cdr3_aa: CASSYSGQTNTEAFF; cdr3_nt: TGTGCCAGCAGTTACTCGGGACAGACGAACACTGAAGCTTTCTTT
d_call: TRBD1; v_call: TRBV27; j_call: TRBJ1-1; clone_size: -; cdr3_aa: CASSPWTGPFMNTEAFF; cdr3_nt: TGTGCCAGCAGTCCCTGGACAGGCCCCTTCATGAACACTGAAGCTTTCTTT
d_call: -; v_call: TRBV6-1; j_call: TRBJ1-2; clone_size: -; cdr3_aa: CASSEVGIPNYGYTF; cdr3_nt: TGTGCCAGCAGTGAAGTTGGCATTCCTAACTATGGCTACACCTTC
d_call: TRBD1; v_call: TRBV9; j_call: TRBJ1-1; clone_size: -; cdr3_aa: CASSPEGALNTEAFF; cdr3_nt: TGTGCCAGCAGCCCCGAGGGGGCCCTGAACACTGAAGCTTTCTTT
d_call: TRBD1; v_call: TRBV15; j_call: TRBJ1-2; clone_size: -; cdr3_aa: CATEKRDRFTLANYGYTF; cdr3_nt: TGTGCCACCGAGAAAAGGGACAGGTTTACGTTAGCTAACTATGGCTACACCTTC
d_call: -; v_call: TRBV7-9; j_call: TRBJ2-5; clone_size: -; cdr3_aa: CASSFPVQETQYF; cdr3_nt: TGTGCCAGCAGCTTTCCAGTCCAAGAGACCCAGTACTTC
d_call: -; v_call: TRBV14; j_call: TRBJ1-1; clone_size: -; cdr3_aa: CASSRHPGGLNTEAFF; cdr3_nt: TGTGCCAGCAGCCGGCACCCCGGGGGACTGAACACTGAAGCTTTCTTT
d_call: -; v_call: TRBV28; j_call: TRBJ1-5; clone_size: -; cdr3_aa: CASSLRGRRQPQHF; cdr3_nt: TGTGCCAGCAGTTTACGAGGGAGGCGACAGCCCCAGCATTTT